The clone carrying this T cell receptor (beta chain) has more than one count but fewer than ten. Its target is unknown. CDR3 length equals 17 residues. Germline CDR1 is SGHNT and CDR2 is YYREEE (reference sequence). Trimming at V came to 3 bases and at J to 3 bases, leaving 7 bases not matched to a gene. A multiplex PCR was run with 60 Vbeta primers and 13 Jbeta primers. Profiling relied on immunoSEQ multiplex PCR, and the TCRdb table lists in-frame clones only, not all of them. This sample yields fewer than 200,000 clones, of which approximately 76% are seen a single time; roughly 5.2% belongs to the top ten. This specimen belongs to a study of cytomegalovirus exposure and HLA in healthy donors. Study-wide points: In vitro data verified three CMV-associated chains as specific for CMV antigens.

The sequenced material came from PBMCs. The sequence was obtained from a woman between 18 and 30 years old in good health and CMV-seropositive. This chain joins TRBV5-4 and TRBJ2-1, with 12 bases matching TRBD1. The CDR3: CASSWGGQGAVYNEQFF. CDR3 DNA: TGTGCCAGCAGCTGGGGGGGACAGGGGGCTGTCTACAATGAGCAGTTCTTC.